The source of this T cell receptor beta chain is a study of cytomegalovirus exposure and HLA in healthy donors. Study-wide results and caveats: Most TCR beta V segments were productive about 87% or about 30% of the time in an earlier analysis. Analyzed later, most CMV-associated TCR beta chains appeared HLA-restricted.

The PCR used 60 Vbeta and 13 Jbeta primers. Data came from immunoSEQ multiplex PCR; TCRdb stores just in-frame clones and leaves some out. This sample's table has tens of thousands of clones. This CDR3 has 14 residues. Germline CDR1 SQVTM, CDR2 ANQGSEA. V gave up 5 bases and J gave up 5 bases; unmatched junction bases: 6. As for this clone: Its antigen is unknown.

This receptor was taken from a woman younger than 45 in good health and CMV-seronegative. Sequencing was performed on PBMCs. The chain is built from TRBV29-1 and TRBJ2-1; 10 nucleotides match TRBD2. The CDR3 loop reads CSVSGLALDNEQFF. The DNA of the CDR3 is TGCAGCGTTTCGGGACTAGCGCTTGACAATGAGCAGTTCTTC.